This TCR beta chain was recovered during a study of OX40 agonist ivuxolimab in advanced cancers. With regard to the full study: The costimulatory receptor OX40 (CD134) was targeted by ivuxolimab, a fully human IgG2 agonistic monoclonal antibody. Intravenous ivuxolimab was administered to patients every 2 weeks at six dose levels: 0.01, 0.1, 0.3, 1.5, 3 and 10 mg/kg. Of the 50 to 55 patients in dose escalation, about 19 had hepatocellular carcinoma, some 15 had melanoma, 9 had renal cell carcinoma and 9 had head and neck cancer. In the dose-escalation cohort, 82.7% of patients were male, and the mean age was roughly 60 years, with a range of about 23 to 85. Prior anti-PD-1, anti-PD-L1 or anti-CTLA-4 therapy was permitted, and 40% of dose-escalation patients had received checkpoint inhibitors. Three dose-escalation patients achieved partial responses, one with hepatocellular carcinoma and two with cutaneous melanoma. The purpose of peripheral TCRbeta sequencing was to test whether ivuxolimab changed TCR sequence diversity and led to clonal T-cell expansion. The paper reports the monotherapy dose-escalation portion (N of about 50 patients) of the phase I ivuxolimab trial.

The CDR3 covers 15 residues, taking in both the cysteine and the phenylalanine. The only DNA kept is the CDR3, 45 bases in frame from the first base. Between the V and J ends, shortened by 5 bases and 1 base respectively, the junction contains 9 bases. According to the germline V gene, CDR1 reads SGHTA and CDR2 reads FQGTGA. Genomic DNA was extracted from sorted cells for sequencing of the TCRbeta CDR3 region. TCRbeta CDR3 regions were sequenced using the immunoSEQ Assay. Not all clones reach the TCRdb copy of this immuneACCESS table, which keeps in-frame sequences only. Checked studies attribute under half of the gap to unresolved V genes and leave the rest unexplained. The sample records some 64,000 clones, 92% of which are singletons. The ten top clones hold 0.62% of the sample. Concerning this clone: This receptor's antigen is unknown. Within one base of it there is no much larger clone, and no base qualities were kept.

Patients with a history of autoimmune disease or receiving systemic immunosuppression were excluded from the trial. Peripheral blood for TCR sequencing was drawn from every dose cohort at baseline, at cycle 4 day 1 and at cycle 7 day 1. Samples were obtained from an open-label, multicenter, first-in-human phase I dose-escalation trial of ivuxolimab. The trial enrolled adults with locally advanced or metastatic head and neck squamous cell, hepatocellular, melanoma or renal cell carcinoma. CD4+ and CD8+ T cells were sorted separately from peripheral blood before TCR sequencing. Results and caveats for the whole study, not just this receptor: In the 0.1-3.0 mg/kg groups, partial responders were among the patients with the lowest normalized peripheral clonal expansion, particularly in CD8+ T cells. Clonal expansion of both CD4+ and CD8+ blood T cells was observed from baseline to week 6 at doses 0.1 to 3.0 mg/kg. Low levels of normalized T-cell clonal expansion were also shown by some nonresponding patients. The antigen specificity of the peripheral T cells that underwent clonal expansion was not determined. On average, CD8+ T cells showed more expanded clones than CD4+ T cells after ivuxolimab.

The sequencing here drew on CD4+ or CD8+ T cells sorted from blood, taken in a trial of the OX40 agonist ivuxolimab. The clonotype comes from an adult with an advanced solid tumor such as melanoma, head and neck, liver or kidney cancer. Here the chain combines TRBV7-3 and TRBJ1-6; the D gene is not confidently resolved. The DNA sequence follows: TGTGCCAGCAGCACCGATCCGTCCTATAATTCACCCCTCCACTTT. Translated, it reads CASSTDPSYNSPLHF.